A selection of T cell receptor beta chains follows, all from one sample in a study of PD-1 blockade in mismatch repair-deficient tumors. Some clones are missing from TCRdb's copy, which holds only in-frame ones; the method was immunoSEQ multiplex PCR. The repertoire includes roughly 130,000 clones, about nine tenths of them detected once, and about 10% sits in the top ten. The sample consisted of peripheral blood, taken 70 to 72 weeks after starting pembrolizumab. These receptors were obtained from an adult with mismatch repair-deficient cancer. The CDR3 runs from the conserved cysteine through the conserved F or W. D genes are given only for firm matches. Size tells how often a clone was seen (once, few, many) or the class of an expanded clone, and some rows leave it out.

V gene,clone size,J gene,D gene,CDR3 DNA,CDR3 protein
TRBV6-1,-,TRBJ2-4,-,TGTGCCAGCAGTGAATCCCCCTTCCGGCAGTACTTC,CASSESPFRQYF
TRBV30,-,TRBJ2-3,-,TGTGCCTGGAGTGTACTTTCTTCGGGAAAACTTAGCACAGATACGCAGTATTTT,CAWSVLSSGKLSTDTQYF
TRBV28,-,TRBJ1-2,-,TGTGCCAGCAGTCGTACAGGTGGCTACACCTTC,CASSRTGGYTF
TRBV7-8,once,TRBJ2-1,TRBD2,TGTGCCAGCAGCCCCATCCGGACTAGAACTATTAATGAGCAGTTCTTC,CASSPIRTRTINEQFF
TRBV25-1,-,TRBJ2-3,TRBD2,TGTGCCAGCAGTCGGGAGGTCACAGATACGCAGTATTTT,CASSREVTDTQYF
TRBV5-1,-,TRBJ2-1,TRBD1,TGCGCCAGCTTGAAAGGACAGGGGGCGCATAATGAGCAGTTCTTC,CASLKGQGAHNEQFF
TRBV5-1,-,TRBJ2-7,TRBD1,TGCGCCAGCAGCTTGTCAGGGGGCGGTACGTTAGAGCAGTACTTC,CASSLSGGGTLEQYF
TRBV7-9,-,TRBJ2-5,-,TGTGCCAGCAGCGGGGGAGCGGGCCTCCACGAGACCCAGTACTTC,CASSGGAGLHETQYF
TRBV28,-,TRBJ2-7,TRBD2,TGTGCCAGCAGTCTTGCGGGGGGACTACACTACGAGCAGTACTTC,CASSLAGGLHYEQYF
TRBV2,-,TRBJ2-4,-,TGTGCCAGCAGTGAGCTAGCCAAAAACATTCAGTACTTC,CASSELAKNIQYF
TRBV5-8,-,TRBJ2-3,TRBD1,TGTGCCAGCAGCGCGTACCGGGACAGGGGGAGCACAGATACGCAGTATTTT,CASSAYRDRGSTDTQYF
TRBV7-9,-,TRBJ2-2,-,TGTGCCAGCAGCTTAGGTGTTCGGGGAGTGATGGCCGGGGAGCTGTTTTTT,CASSLGVRGVMAGELFF
TRBV6-1,-,TRBJ2-7,-,TGTGCCAGCAGTGAAGCCTATGCGGGTCCCTACGAGCAGTACTTC,CASSEAYAGPYEQYF
TRBV6-1,-,TRBJ2-1,TRBD1,TGTGCCAGCAGTGGGGGGACAGGGGGCACGGGCTATGAGCAGTTCTTC,CASSGGTGGTGYEQFF
TRBV19,-,TRBJ1-2,-,TGTGCCAGTAGTATATGGGGGGGAAGGGAGCGGTTCTATGGCTACACCTTC,CASSIWGGRERFYGYTF
TRBV6-5,-,TRBJ2-5,-,TGTGCCAGCAGCCCCGGGGTTACAAGCCAAGAGACCCAGTACTTC,CASSPGVTSQETQYF
TRBV6-1,-,TRBJ2-7,TRBD1,TGTGCCAGCACTTATGACAGGGGGCTCTACGAGCAGTACTTC,CASTYDRGLYEQYF
TRBV27,-,TRBJ2-5,-,TGTGCCAGCAGTTTAGTCGGACACCCCGCGGGAGAGACCCAGTACTTC,CASSLVGHPAGETQYF
TRBV5-5,-,TRBJ1-1,-,TGTGCCAGCAGTTTTGATGGGAACACTGAAGCTTTCTTT,CASSFDGNTEAFF
TRBV19,-,TRBJ2-7,-,TGTGCCAGTAGTACCGGAGGTAGTAGGATTGACTACGAGCAGTACTTC,CASSTGGSRIDYEQYF
TRBV6-1,-,TRBJ2-5,TRBD1,TGTGCCAGCAGTGAAGGACAGGGCTACCAAGAGACCCAGTACTTC,CASSEGQGYQETQYF
TRBV6-5,-,TRBJ2-5,TRBD2,TGTGCCAGCAGCAAGGGGACTAGCGGGAGAGAGACCCAGTACTTC,CASSKGTSGRETQYF
TRBV9,-,TRBJ2-1,-,TGTGCCAGCAGCGTAGACGGGCGGGACAATGAGCAGTTCTTC,CASSVDGRDNEQFF
TRBV18,-,TRBJ2-1,TRBD2,TGTGCCAGCTCACCACCGACTAGCGGATTATACAATGAGCAGTTCTTC,CASSPPTSGLYNEQFF
TRBV7-2,-,TRBJ1-2,TRBD1,TGTGCCAGCAGCTGCTGTCTCTGGACAGGGGGCAATGGCTACACCTTC,CASSCCLWTGGNGYTF
TRBV5-5,-,TRBJ2-7,TRBD1,TGTGCCAGCAGCTTGGGTAGGGGGCCAATTAAGCTTACCTACGAGCAGTACTTC,CASSLGRGPIKLTYEQYF
TRBV7-9,-,TRBJ1-2,TRBD1,TGTGCCAGCAGCCCAGGGGGGGGGAATGGCTACACCTTC,CASSPGGGNGYTF
TRBV5-1,-,TRBJ2-1,TRBD1,TGCGCCAGCAGCGGATACAGGGGAGACAATGAGCAGTTCTTC,CASSGYRGDNEQFF
TRBV14,-,TRBJ2-2,TRBD2,TGTGCCAGCAGCCAAGTGGCGGGAGGGCCCCGACGGGAGCTGTTTTTT,CASSQVAGGPRRELFF
TRBV27,once,TRBJ2-3,TRBD2,TGTGCCAGCAGACCGATTAGCGGGTCTAGCACAGATACGCAGTATTTT,CASRPISGSSTDTQYF
TRBV10-2,-,TRBJ2-7,TRBD2,TGCGCCAGCAGTGAACGCGGGAGGGGGTACGAGCAGTACTTC,CASSERGRGYEQYF
TRBV7-9,-,TRBJ1-5,-,TGTGCCAGCAGCTTAGATTTCGATCAGCCCCAGCATTTT,CASSLDFDQPQHF
TRBV5-1,-,TRBJ2-1,-,TGCGCCAGCAGCTTCAGCTACAATGAGCAGTTCTTC,CASSFSYNEQFF
TRBV5-6,-,TRBJ2-2,-,TGTGCCAGCATACCTTTCCGGGGTGTCACCGGGGAGCTGTTTTTT,CASIPFRGVTGELFF
TRBV7-6,few,TRBJ1-1,-,TGTGCCAGCAGCTTAGGTCCATCCTTAGATGGGGCTTTCTTT,CASSLGPSLDGAFF
TRBV4-1,-,TRBJ2-1,-,TGCGCCAGCAGCCAAGGGGGCGGCCCCTCCTACAATGAGCAGTTCTTC,CASSQGGGPSYNEQFF
TRBV29-1,few,TRBJ2-7,-,TGCAGCGTTATGGACAGTTGGTACGAGCAGTACTTC,CSVMDSWYEQYF
TRBV5-4,-,TRBJ2-7,-,TGTGCCGCCGCCGTGTCGGGAATGAAGGAGCAGTACTTC,CAAAVSGMKEQYF
TRBV5-8,-,TRBJ2-7,TRBD2,TGTGCCAGCAGTGTGGGACTAGCGGGAGTTGAGCAGTACTTC,CASSVGLAGVEQYF
TRBV7-9,-,TRBJ1-4,-,TGTGCCAGCAGCCTCAACTTGCTTACTAATGAAAAACTGTTTTTT,CASSLNLLTNEKLFF
TRBV11-3,-,TRBJ2-3,-,TGTGCCAGCAGCTTAGTTGGGAGCACAGATACGCAGTATTTT,CASSLVGSTDTQYF
TRBV27,-,TRBJ2-1,-,TGTGCCAGCAGTTACAGGGTCAAGAATGAGCAGTTCTTC,CASSYRVKNEQFF